What follows are 6 T cell receptor beta chains derived from one specimen sequenced in a study of T cell repertoires in cytomegalovirus infection. TCRdb fed the reads into MiXCR, producing one record per CDR3 protein. The sample lists 600,000 to 700,000 distinct CDR3 sequences, 30% to 40% occurring once. These receptors have no identified antigens. The input for sequencing was cultured PBMCs, taken from culture after CMV antigen stimulation. The receptors originated from a human donor in good health (CMV status not recorded). Some clones in this sample may be carry-over from other donors' samples.

The rearrangement joins TRBV5-6 to TRBJ1-2, with unresolved D. CDR1 is SGHDT and CDR2 is YYEEEE in the germline V gene. V shed 0 bases and J shed 3 bases, with 9 bases lying between them. The CDR3 totals 14 residues. The DNA for the CDR3 is TGTGCCAGCAGCTTGGCCCCAGAGTACTATGGCTACACCTTC. This sequence encodes CASSLAPEYYGYTF.

J is TRBJ2-2 and V is TRBV11-2, with 12 bases aligning to TRBD2. The CDR3 covers 16 residues. Germline V gene sequence: CDR1 SGHAT, CDR2 FQNNGV. With 5 bases clipped from V and 5 bases from J, the junction kept 6 bases outside the gene matches. The CDR3: CASSPPGTSGTGELFF. In nucleotides, the CDR3 is TGTGCCAGCAGCCCACCGGGGACTAGCGGGACCGGGGAGCTGTTTTTT.

The chain employs TRBV10-3 and TRBJ2-7; TRBD2 aligns across 8 bases. V shed 6 bases, J shed 3 bases, and the junction held 4 bases outside the gene matches. Germline V gives CDR1 ENHRY, CDR2 SYGVKD. This CDR3 is built from 13 residues. The CDR3 reads CAIRKTSDYEQYF. CDR3 nucleotides: TGTGCCATCAGAAAGACTAGCGACTACGAGCAGTACTTC.

The chain is built from TRBV19 and TRBJ2-3; tentative D call: TRBD2 (6 bases). Per germline, CDR1 LNHDA and CDR2 SQIVND (reference sequence). CDR3 length: 15 residues. V was trimmed by 3 bases and J by 2 bases, leaving 12 bases between them. The CDR3 DNA reads as TGTGCCAGTAGTATGGGACTTCACTACACAGATACGCAGTATTTT. The encoded protein is CASSMGLHYTDTQYF.

This clonotype has just a few counts. The rearrangement links TRBV7-2 to TRBJ2-7; D unclear. The CDR3 is 15 amino acids. Germline CDR1 reads SGHTA; CDR2 reads FQGNSA. The V end was cut by 0 bases, the J end by 3 bases, with 12 bases between. This chain's CDR3 is CASSLARQALYEQYF. CDR3 bases: TGTGCCAGCAGCTTAGCGAGGCAGGCCCTCTACGAGCAGTACTTC.

The V gene is TRBV5-4, the J gene TRBJ2-3; 7 bases are a match to TRBD1. This CDR3 contains 17 residues. Germline V gene data show CDR1 as SGHNT and CDR2 as YYREEE (reference sequence). J gave up 1 base and V 2 bases, and 10 bases lay outside the gene matches. CDR3: CASSLPGQLKRTDTQYF. CDR3 DNA: TGTGCCAGCAGCTTACCGGGACAGCTTAAGCGCACAGATACGCAGTATTTT.